The TCR beta chain described here comes from a study of cytomegalovirus exposure and HLA in healthy donors. General study findings and limits: Some highly shared sequence variants likely arose as a pipeline artifact.

It was with 60 Vbeta and 13 Jbeta primers that the PCR ran. The repertoire was sequenced with immunoSEQ multiplex PCR; TCRdb's copy has only in-frame clones and lacks some. The table shows 160,000 or so clones, with 75% occurring only once. Comments on this clone: The antigen is undetermined.

Germline V gives CDR1 SGHNT, CDR2 YENEEA. The CDR3 is made up of 16 amino acids. V lost 5 bases and J lost 3; bases outside the gene matches: 6. Sequences were obtained from PBMCs. The chain employs TRBV11-3 and TRBJ2-3; TRBD2 matches 12 bases. The sequence was collected from a female donor in good health and CMV-seronegative. The CDR3 coding sequence is TGTGCCAGCAGCGGAAGACTAGCGGGGGATACAGATACGCAGTATTTT. It codes for CASSGRLAGDTDTQYF. Complete variable domain (other parts from reference TRBV11-3 and TRBJ2-3): EAGVVQSPRYKIIEKKQPVAFWCNPISGHNTLYWYLQNLGQGPELLIRYENEEAVDDSQLPKDRFSAERLKGVDSTLKIQPAELGDSAVYLCASSGRLAGDTDTQYFGPGTRLTVL.